The 29 T cell receptor beta chains in this list originate from one sample, sequenced in a study of T cell responses to AZD1222 COVID-19 vaccine. The assay was immunoSEQ multiplex PCR, and TCRdb's table has in-frame clones only and misses some. This sample yields 90,000 to 120,000 clones, of which 89% are seen a single time; approximately 7% belongs to the top ten. The material was peripheral blood, obtained on day 0 of AZD1222 vaccination. Receptor source: an adult in good health.

The rearrangement joins TRBV6-2 or TRBV6-3 to TRBJ1-5; weak D call: TRBD1 (5 bases). Germline V gives CDR1 MNHEY, CDR2 SVGEGT. This CDR3 is 16 amino acids long. V was cut by 2 bases and J by 8 bases, with 19 bases left in between. The CDR3 coding sequence is TGTGCCAGCAGTTACGCCGGACAAATCGGGGGAAAGCCCCAGCATTTT. Translated: CASSYAGQIGGKPQHF.

This sequence joins TRBV28 and TRBJ1-1; no definite D call. CDR1 and CDR2 from the germline V gene are MDHEN and SYDVKM. V was pared by 3 bases and J by 2 bases, with 13 bases between. CDR3 length: 15 residues. The CDR3 here is CASSFRGRFNTEAFF. The DNA for the CDR3 is TGTGCCAGCAGTTTTAGAGGGAGGTTCAACACTGAAGCTTTCTTT.

A note on this clone: An end of the junction differs from the germline gene, which may be a read error. This sequence joins TRBV30 and TRBJ1-2, with no clear D. CDR3 length: 11 amino acids. Germline assignment: CDR1 GTSNPN and CDR2 SVGIG (reference sequence). CDR3 nucleotide sequence: TGTGCATGGACGGAGAGATGGGTCTACACCTTC. This sequence encodes CAWTERWVYTF. The whole variable domain, remainder taken from reference TRBV30 and TRBJ1-2, is SQTIHQWPATLVQPVGSPLSLECTVEGTSNPNLYWYRQAAGRGLQLLFYSVGIGQISSEVPQNLSASRPQDRQFILSSKKLLLSDSGFYLCAWTERWVYTFGSGTRLTVV.

V and J are TRBV14 and TRBJ2-7; 7 positions match TRBD1. J gave up 2 bases and V 4 bases, and 5 bases lay outside the gene matches. Germline loops: CDR1 SGHDN, CDR2 FVKESK. The CDR3 is made up of 14 amino acids. The CDR3 DNA is TGTGCCAGCAGCCTAATTGGGACAGCCTACGAGCAGTACTTC. It translates to CASSLIGTAYEQYF.

The chain couples TRBV7-8 to TRBJ1-2; 7 bases match TRBD1. The CDR3 spans 18 residues. The germline gives CDR1 SGHVS, CDR2 FQNEAQ. J gave up 4 bases and V 3 bases, and 17 bases lay outside the gene matches. Written as DNA, the CDR3 is TGTGCCAGCAGCTTTGATCGGGCAAGGGGGCCTGCTGGCTATGGCTACACCTTC. This encodes CASSFDRARGPAGYGYTF.

This clone showed up just a few times. The chain couples TRBV6-5 to TRBJ2-7; the D is unclear. Germline CDR1 reads MNHEY; CDR2 reads SVGAGI. V shed 6 bases and J shed 5 bases, with 11 bases lying between them. CDR3 length: 12 residues. The CDR3 reads CASRAHSHEQYF. The CDR3 DNA follows: TGTGCCAGCAGGGCCCACAGCCACGAGCAGTACTTC.

The chain links TRBV24-1 to TRBJ2-3; the D gene is possibly TRBD1 (6 bases). This CDR3 contains 16 residues. Germline values: CDR1 KGHDR, CDR2 SFDVKD. Between the trimmed V and J ends, which lost 5 bases and 6 bases, there was a span of 20 bases. The CDR3 loop is CATSARGPQGSDTQYF. The CDR3 DNA is TGTGCCACCAGTGCCCGGGGTCCCCAGGGGAGTGATACGCAGTATTTT.

J is TRBJ2-7 and V is TRBV12-3 or TRBV12-4; D is unclear. V was trimmed by 5 bases and J by 7 bases, leaving 9 bases between them. CDR3 length: 11 amino acids. In DNA, the CDR3 is TGTGCCAGCAGTCGATTAATTGAGCAGTACTTC. It yields the protein CASSRLIEQYF.

This clone was observed once. The V gene is TRBV9, the J gene TRBJ1-3; D not resolved. This CDR3 is built from 16 residues. The V and J ends lost 0 bases and 0 bases respectively, with 10 bases between them. Germline V gene data show CDR1 as SGDLS and CDR2 as YYNGEE. The CDR3, as DNA: TGTGCCAGCAGCGTAGAAGGGTACAGCTCTGGAAACACCATATATTTT. Translating gives CASSVEGYSSGNTIYF.

The rearrangement links TRBV6-5 to TRBJ2-7, with TRBD2 matching 7 bases. This CDR3 contains 15 residues. V trimming: 2 bases; J trimming: 4 bases; junction bases outside the gene matches: 8. CDR1 is MNHEY and CDR2 is SVGAGI in the germline V gene. CDR3 in amino acids: CASSYRRGSGYEQYF. The CDR3 DNA is TGTGCCAGCAGTTACCGCCGCGGGAGTGGGTACGAGCAGTACTTC.

This chain links TRBV19 with TRBJ1-2; 7 bases agree with TRBD1. Germline V gives CDR1 LNHDA, CDR2 SQIVND (reference sequence). CDR3 length equals 14 residues. After removal of 5 bases from V and 2 bases from J, the junction contained 5 bases not matched to a gene. DNA for the CDR3: TGTGCCAGTAGTCAAGGGGGCGTGAACTATGGCTACACCTTC. It translates to CASSQGGVNYGYTF.

This chain connects TRBV5-1 to TRBJ2-7; D gene ambiguous. The V and J ends lost 0 bases and 0 bases respectively, with 10 bases between them. Germline assignment: CDR1 SGHRS and CDR2 YFSETQ. The CDR3 has 15 amino acids. The CDR3 DNA is TGCGCCAGCAGCTTGGAAGCAGGCAGCTCCTACGAGCAGTACTTC. It is translated as CASSLEAGSSYEQYF.

The rearrangement uses TRBV30 and TRBJ1-4; D perhaps matches TRBD1 (6 bases). Germline CDR1 is GTSNPN and CDR2 is SVGIG (reference sequence). The CDR3 consists of 14 residues. The V gene lost 2 bases and the J gene lost 5 bases, with 12 bases spanning the gap. The CDR3 sequence is CAWSPGAKNEKLFF. In DNA, the CDR3 is TGTGCCTGGAGTCCAGGGGCCAAGAATGAAAAACTGTTTTTT.

This chain's CDR3 is CASSEGLAVNNEQFF. In DNA, the CDR3 is TGCGCCAGCAGCGAGGGACTAGCGGTAAACAATGAGCAGTTCTTC. The rearrangement joins TRBV5-1 to TRBJ2-1, with 11 bases matching TRBD2. The CDR3 length is 15 residues. The germline gives CDR1 SGHRS, CDR2 YFSETQ. The V segment lost 4 bases and the J segment 5 bases; nucleotides outside the gene matches: 5.

Notes on this clone: One junction end disagrees with the germline gene, perhaps due to a read error. The genes are TRBV6-1 and TRBJ1-5; 8 positions match TRBD1. The germline V gene encodes CDR1 MNHNS and CDR2 SASEGT. CDR3 size: 14 residues. Here the CDR3 DNA reads TGTGCCAGCAGAGAAGGACAGGGTAATCAGCCCCAGCATTTT. Protein: CASREGQGNQPQHF.

This rearrangement joins TRBV29-1 to TRBJ2-2; the D gene could be TRBD1 or TRBD2 (6 bases each). The CDR3 runs to 14 residues. Trimming took 7 bases from V and 2 from J, leaving 14 bases between them. Germline V gene lookup returns CDR1 SQVTM and CDR2 ANQGSEA. CDR3 region: CSGGLASNTGELFF. For the CDR3, the DNA is TGCAGCGGGGGGCTAGCGAGCAACACCGGGGAGCTGTTTTTT.

This chain joins TRBV3-1 (or the pseudogene TRBV3-2) and TRBJ2-7; TRBD2 agrees at 13 bases. Unmatched junction bases numbered 6, after V lost 1 base and J lost 0 bases. The V gene's germline CDR1 is LGHDT and CDR2 YNNKEL (reference sequence). The CDR3 totals 18 residues. In DNA form, the CDR3 reads TGTGCCAGCAGCCAAGTAAAGACTAGCGGGGGGAGCTCCTACGAGCAGTACTTC. This encodes CASSQVKTSGGSSYEQYF.

V usage is TRBV28 and J usage is TRBJ2-7; tentatively, D is TRBD1 or TRBD2 (7 bases each). CDR1 is MDHEN and CDR2 is SYDVKM in the germline V gene. V lost 5 bases to trimming and J lost 0 bases, with 14 bases between them. This CDR3 is built from 15 residues. The CDR3 DNA is TGTGCCAGCAGTCCCCCAGGGGGGGACTCCTACGAGCAGTACTTC. Its translation is CASSPPGGDSYEQYF.

The chain is built from TRBV2 and TRBJ1-5; no clear D gene. V gave up 4 bases and J gave up 5 bases, with 12 bases separating them. This CDR3 is built from 14 residues. The germline V gene has CDR1 SNHLY and CDR2 FYNNEI. In DNA, the CDR3 is TGTGCCAGCAGTGTTGACGAGGCATATCAGCCCCAGCATTTT. Its protein product is CASSVDEAYQPQHF.

V gene TRBV7-6 combines with J gene TRBJ2-7; perhaps D is TRBD1 or TRBD2 (5 bases each). Trimming took 2 bases from V and 2 from J, leaving 13 bases between them. The CDR3 length is 15 residues. Germline V gives CDR1 SGHVS, CDR2 FNYEAQ. The CDR3 DNA follows: TGTGCCAGCAGCTTAATTCTGGGGACGGCCTACGAGCAGTACTTC. Its protein is CASSLILGTAYEQYF.

The rearrangement joins TRBV19 to TRBJ2-1, with D unresolved. The CDR3 has 14 residues. V dropped 7 bases and J dropped 6 bases, with 16 bases sitting between them. Germline values: CDR1 LNHDA, CDR2 SQIVND (reference sequence). The CDR3, as DNA: TGTGCCAGTAACACTCCTCTGAGCCCCAATGAGCAGTTCTTC. This translates into CASNTPLSPNEQFF.

The J gene is TRBJ2-1, the V gene TRBV7-3; the match to TRBD1 covers 12 bases. V was clipped by 4 bases and J by 7 bases; unmatched bases: 11. In germline, CDR1 is SGHTA, CDR2 FQGTGA. The CDR3 is made up of 17 amino acids. The CDR3 nucleotides are TGTGCCAGCAGCTCGAGCTCCGGGACAGGGGGCAAGAATGAGCAGTTCTTC. Translated, it gives CASSSSSGTGGKNEQFF.

The chain is built from TRBV11-1 and TRBJ1-1; D remains unclear. The CDR3 spans 14 residues. Per the germline V gene, CDR1 is SGHAT and CDR2 is FQDESV (reference sequence). Trimming cost V 6 bases and J 0 bases, with 11 bases left between them. CDR3 nucleotides: TGTGCCAGCAGTTTTTGGGGAATGAACACTGAAGCTTTCTTT. It codes for CASSFWGMNTEAFF.

The V gene is TRBV27, the J gene TRBJ2-5, with 8 bases aligning to TRBD1. The J segment lost 5 bases and the V segment lost 2 bases, leaving 10 bases of the junction unmatched. The CDR3 runs to 16 residues. Germline V lookup: CDR1 MNHEY, CDR2 SMNVEV (reference sequence). The CDR3 DNA sequence: TGTGCCAGCAGTTTACGGAGGCAGGGGGCGCGTGAGACCCAGTACTTC. Amino acids: CASSLRRQGARETQYF.

V is TRBV6-5 and J is TRBJ2-7; D not resolved. Trimming removed 0 bases at V and 3 bases at J, with 15 bases between. Looked up from germline, CDR1 is MNHEY and CDR2 is SVGAGI. This CDR3 region has 16 residues. The chain's CDR3 is CASSYSRPVPDYEQYF. For the CDR3, the DNA is TGTGCCAGCAGTTACTCGAGACCGGTCCCCGACTACGAGCAGTACTTC.

The chain carries TRBV18 and TRBJ1-2; D is unresolved. In germline, CDR1 is KGHSH, CDR2 LQKENI. The CDR3 length is 14 residues. The V end lost 5 bases, the J end lost 6 bases, and 16 bases lay between the germline ends. The CDR3 nucleotides read TGTGCCAGCTCATCCACGAATCAGAGGGATGGCTACACCTTC. Translation gives CASSSTNQRDGYTF. Full variable domain (outside the CDR3, taken from reference TRBV18 and TRBJ1-2): NAGVMQNPRHLVRRRGQEARLRCSPMKGHSHVYWYRQLPEEGLKFMVYLQKENIIDESGMPKERFSAEFPKEGPSILRIQQVVRGDSAAYFCASSSTNQRDGYTFGSGTRLTVV.

The genes are TRBV14 and TRBJ1-2; TRBD1 agrees at 7 bases. CDR3 length: 14 amino acids. Germline CDR1 SGHDN, CDR2 FVKESK. V trimming: 4 bases; J trimming: 4 bases; junction bases outside the gene matches: 6. The CDR3 reads CASSRTGPTYGYTF. CDR3 DNA: TGTGCCAGCAGCCGGACAGGACCTACCTATGGCTACACCTTC.

The chain is built from TRBV7-2 and TRBJ2-7; D perhaps matches TRBD2 (6 bases). CDR3 length equals 15 residues. Germline CDR1 SGHTA, CDR2 FQGNSA. Trimming cost V 3 bases and J 2 bases, with 14 bases left between them. CDR3 region: CASSFPRGTAYEQYF. In nucleotides, the CDR3 is TGTGCCAGCAGCTTCCCGCGGGGTACCGCCTACGAGCAGTACTTC.

The rearrangement joins TRBV3-1 (or the pseudogene TRBV3-2) to TRBJ1-3; D remains unclear. The CDR3 consists of 18 residues. V was pared by 3 bases and J by 0 bases, with 18 bases between. CDR1 is LGHDT and CDR2 is YNNKEL in the germline V gene (reference sequence). CDR3 residues: CASSQAVPTRRSGNTIYF. CDR3 DNA sequence: TGTGCCAGCAGCCAGGCCGTTCCGACAAGGCGCTCTGGAAACACCATATATTTT.